This T cell receptor (beta chain) is from a study of regulatory T cells in long-lasting Graves disease. Whole-study results and caveats: Patients with persistent Graves' had lower TCR diversity than newly diagnosed patients. New patients shared roughly 1,000 public clonotypes, and persistent patients shared more, with about 2,500.

Time point here: persistent/refractory GD, antithyroid drugs over 5 years with positive TRAb. The TCR library used RNA extracted from PBMCs. Enrollment of patients was through an endocrinology department in Xi'an, China. This clonotype was seen a few times. Antigen: not known. The authors built TCR beta libraries using iRepertoire HTBI primers and Arm-PCR of CDR3 regions. In TCRdb, the multiplex PCR reads were re-called with MiXCR into one record per CDR3 protein. The sample lists 400,000 or so distinct CDR3 sequences, less than 25% occurring once. This receptor was obtained from a female donor with Graves disease. The sequenced sample was peripheral blood mononuclear cells (PBMCs), obtained when the disease was refractory, from a patient treated with antithyroid drugs.

The CDR3 spells CASSLRPFSRDTIYF. CDR3 DNA sequence: TGTGCCAGCAGTTTACGACCATTTTCGAGAGACACCATATATTTT. V gene TRBV27 combines with J gene TRBJ1-3, with D unresolved. The V and J ends lost 2 bases and 8 bases respectively, with 16 bases between them. CDR1 is MNHEY, CDR2 SMNVEV, per germline (reference sequence). The CDR3 covers 15 residues.